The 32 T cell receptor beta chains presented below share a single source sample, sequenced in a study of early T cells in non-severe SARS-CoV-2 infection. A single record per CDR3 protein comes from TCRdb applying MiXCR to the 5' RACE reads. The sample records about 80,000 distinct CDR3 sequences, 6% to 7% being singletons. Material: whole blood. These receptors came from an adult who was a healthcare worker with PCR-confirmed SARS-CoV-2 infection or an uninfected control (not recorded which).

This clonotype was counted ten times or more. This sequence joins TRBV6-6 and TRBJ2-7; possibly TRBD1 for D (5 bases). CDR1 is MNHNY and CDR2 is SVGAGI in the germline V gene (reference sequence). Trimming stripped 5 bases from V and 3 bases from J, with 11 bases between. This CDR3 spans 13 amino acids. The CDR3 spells CASSPDTRYEQYF. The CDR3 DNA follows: TGTGCCAGCAGTCCGGACACCCGCTACGAGCAGTACTTC.

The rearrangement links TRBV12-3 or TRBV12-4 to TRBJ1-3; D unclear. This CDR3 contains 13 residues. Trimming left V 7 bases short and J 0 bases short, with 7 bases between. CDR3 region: CASKPNSGNTIYF. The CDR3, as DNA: TGTGCCAGCAAGCCCAACTCTGGAAACACCATATATTTT.

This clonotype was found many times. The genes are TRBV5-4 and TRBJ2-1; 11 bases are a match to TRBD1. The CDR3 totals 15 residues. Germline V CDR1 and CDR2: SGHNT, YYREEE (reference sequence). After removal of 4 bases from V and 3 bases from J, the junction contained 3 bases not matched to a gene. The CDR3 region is CASSKGQGDYNEQFF. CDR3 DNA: TGTGCCAGCAGCAAGGGACAGGGGGACTACAATGAGCAGTTCTTC.

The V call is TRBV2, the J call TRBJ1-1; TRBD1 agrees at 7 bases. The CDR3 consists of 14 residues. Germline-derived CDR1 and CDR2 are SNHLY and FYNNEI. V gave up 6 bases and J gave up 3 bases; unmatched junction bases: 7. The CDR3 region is CASSKTGLDTEAFF. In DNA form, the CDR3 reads TGTGCCAGCAGCAAGACAGGGTTGGACACTGAAGCTTTCTTT.

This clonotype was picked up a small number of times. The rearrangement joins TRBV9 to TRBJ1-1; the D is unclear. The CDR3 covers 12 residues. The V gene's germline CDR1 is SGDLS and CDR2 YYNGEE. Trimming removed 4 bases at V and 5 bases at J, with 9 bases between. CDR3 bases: TGTGCCAGCAGCCGTGGAGAAACTGAAGCTTTCTTT. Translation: CASSRGETEAFF.

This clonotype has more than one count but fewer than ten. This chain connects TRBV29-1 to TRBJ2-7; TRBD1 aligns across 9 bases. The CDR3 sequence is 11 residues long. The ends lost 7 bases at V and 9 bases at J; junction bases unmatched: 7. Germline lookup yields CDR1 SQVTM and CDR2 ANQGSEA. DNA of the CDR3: TGCAGCGGCGGACAGGGGTCGGGGCAGTACTTC. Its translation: CSGGQGSGQYF.

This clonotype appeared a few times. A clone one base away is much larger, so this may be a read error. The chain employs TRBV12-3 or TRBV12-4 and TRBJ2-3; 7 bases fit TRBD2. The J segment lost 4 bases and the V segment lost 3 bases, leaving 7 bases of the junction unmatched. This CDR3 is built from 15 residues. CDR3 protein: CASSFRSGASDTQYF. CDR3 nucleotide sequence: TGTGCCAGCAGTTTTCGCAGCGGGGCCTCAGATACGCAGTATTTT.

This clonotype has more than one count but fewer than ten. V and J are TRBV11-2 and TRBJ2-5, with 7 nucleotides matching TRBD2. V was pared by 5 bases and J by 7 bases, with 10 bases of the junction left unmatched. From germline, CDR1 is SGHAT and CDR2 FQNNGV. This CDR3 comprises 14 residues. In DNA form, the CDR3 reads TGTGCCAGCAGCCCGGGGACTATAGCCGGGACCCAGTACTTC. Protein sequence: CASSPGTIAGTQYF.

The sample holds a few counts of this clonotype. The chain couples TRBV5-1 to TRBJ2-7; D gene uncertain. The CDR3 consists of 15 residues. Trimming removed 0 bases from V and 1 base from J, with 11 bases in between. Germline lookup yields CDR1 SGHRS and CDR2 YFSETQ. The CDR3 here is CASSLGGTPSYEQYF. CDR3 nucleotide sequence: TGCGCCAGCAGCTTGGGTGGCACACCATCCTACGAGCAGTACTTC. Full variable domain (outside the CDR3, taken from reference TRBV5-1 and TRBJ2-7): KAGVTQTPRYLIKTRGQQVTLSCSPISGHRSVSWYQQTPGQGLQFLFEYFSETQRNKGNFPGRFSGRQFSNSRSEMNVSTLELGDSALYLCASSLGGTPSYEQYFGPGTRLTVT.

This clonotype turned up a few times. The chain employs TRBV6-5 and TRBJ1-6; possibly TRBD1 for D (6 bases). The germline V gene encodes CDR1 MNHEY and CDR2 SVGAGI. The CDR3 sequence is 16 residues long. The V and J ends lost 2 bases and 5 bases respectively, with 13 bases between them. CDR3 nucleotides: TGTGCCAGCAGTTACGTAGCGGGACACAATAATTCACCCCTCCACTTT. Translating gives CASSYVAGHNNSPLHF.

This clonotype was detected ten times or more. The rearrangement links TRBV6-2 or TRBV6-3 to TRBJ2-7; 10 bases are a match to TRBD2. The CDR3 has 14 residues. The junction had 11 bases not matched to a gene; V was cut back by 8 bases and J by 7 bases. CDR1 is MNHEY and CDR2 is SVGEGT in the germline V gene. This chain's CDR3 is CASGRPGLAWEQYF. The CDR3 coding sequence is TGTGCCAGCGGACGACCGGGACTAGCGTGGGAGCAGTACTTC.

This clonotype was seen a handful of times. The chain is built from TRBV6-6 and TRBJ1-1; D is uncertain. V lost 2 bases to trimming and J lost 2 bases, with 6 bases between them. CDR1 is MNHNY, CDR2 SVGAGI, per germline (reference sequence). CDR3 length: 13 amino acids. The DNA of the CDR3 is TGTGCCAGCAGTTACCAGTCAAACACTGAAGCTTTCTTT. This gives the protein CASSYQSNTEAFF.

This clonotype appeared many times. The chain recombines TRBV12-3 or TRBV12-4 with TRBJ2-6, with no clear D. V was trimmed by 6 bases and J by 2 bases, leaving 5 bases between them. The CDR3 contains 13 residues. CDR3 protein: CASSATGANVLTF. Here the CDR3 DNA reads TGTGCCAGCAGCGCGACTGGGGCCAACGTCCTGACTTTC.

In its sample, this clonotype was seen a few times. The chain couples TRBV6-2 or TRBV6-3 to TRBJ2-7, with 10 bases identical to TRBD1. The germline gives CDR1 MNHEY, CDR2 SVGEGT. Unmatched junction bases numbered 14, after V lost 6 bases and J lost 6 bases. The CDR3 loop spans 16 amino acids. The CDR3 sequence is CASSRRLGDRGSEQYF. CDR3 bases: TGTGCCAGCAGCCGACGCCTAGGGGACAGGGGTAGCGAGCAGTACTTC.

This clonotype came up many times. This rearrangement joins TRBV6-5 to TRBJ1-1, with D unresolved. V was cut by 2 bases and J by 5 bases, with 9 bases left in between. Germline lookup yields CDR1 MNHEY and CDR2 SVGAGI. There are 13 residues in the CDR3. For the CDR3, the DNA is TGTGCCAGCAGTTACGGTGTAGAGACTGAAGCTTTCTTT. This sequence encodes CASSYGVETEAFF.

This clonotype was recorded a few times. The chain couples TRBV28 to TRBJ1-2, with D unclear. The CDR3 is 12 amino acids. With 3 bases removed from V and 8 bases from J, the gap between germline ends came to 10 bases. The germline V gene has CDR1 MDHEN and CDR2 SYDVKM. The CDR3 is CASSLPGGGYTF. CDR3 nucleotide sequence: TGTGCCAGCAGTTTGCCAGGCGGCGGCTACACCTTC.

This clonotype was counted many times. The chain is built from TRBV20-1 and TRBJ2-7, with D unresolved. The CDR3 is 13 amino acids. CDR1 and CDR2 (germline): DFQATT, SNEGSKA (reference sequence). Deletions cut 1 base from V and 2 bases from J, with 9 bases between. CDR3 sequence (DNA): TGCAGTGCTAGAGGGCCCAACCCCTACGAGCAGTACTTC. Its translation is CSARGPNPYEQYF.

The CDR3 bases are TGTGCCAGCAGCTTGCGTTTAGGGCTTGCCATTCAGTACTTC. Its translation is CASSLRLGLAIQYF. This chain joins TRBV5-6 and TRBJ2-4; no definite D call. V lost 1 base and J 9 bases, leaving 14 bases between the germline ends. The germline V gene encodes CDR1 SGHDT and CDR2 YYEEEE. The CDR3 has 14 residues.

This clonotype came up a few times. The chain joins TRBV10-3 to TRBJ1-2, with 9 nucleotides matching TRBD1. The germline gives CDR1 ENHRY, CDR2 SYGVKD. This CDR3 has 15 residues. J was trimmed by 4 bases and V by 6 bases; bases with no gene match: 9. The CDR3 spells CAISDGGQGSYGYTF. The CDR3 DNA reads TGTGCCATCAGCGATGGGGGACAGGGCAGCTATGGCTACACCTTC.

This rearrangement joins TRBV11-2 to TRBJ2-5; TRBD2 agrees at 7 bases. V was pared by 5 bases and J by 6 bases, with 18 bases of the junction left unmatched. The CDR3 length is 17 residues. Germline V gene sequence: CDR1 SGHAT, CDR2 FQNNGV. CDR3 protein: CASSHSLSRDGRQTQYF. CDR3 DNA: TGTGCCAGCAGCCACTCCTTATCCAGGGACGGGAGGCAGACCCAGTACTTC. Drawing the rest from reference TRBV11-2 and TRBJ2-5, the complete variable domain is EAGVAQSPRYKIIEKRQSVAFWCNPISGHATLYWYQQILGQGPKLLIQFQNNGVVDDSQLPKDRFSAERLKGVDSTLKIQPAKLEDSAVYLCASSHSLSRDGRQTQYFGPGTRLLVL.

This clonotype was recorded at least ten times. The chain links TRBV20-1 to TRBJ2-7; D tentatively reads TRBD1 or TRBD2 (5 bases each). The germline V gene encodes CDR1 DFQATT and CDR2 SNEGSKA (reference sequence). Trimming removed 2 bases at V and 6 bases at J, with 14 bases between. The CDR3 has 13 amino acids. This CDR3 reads CSARRALGVEQYF. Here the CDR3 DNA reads TGCAGTGCTAGACGGGCTCTGGGGGTCGAGCAGTACTTC.

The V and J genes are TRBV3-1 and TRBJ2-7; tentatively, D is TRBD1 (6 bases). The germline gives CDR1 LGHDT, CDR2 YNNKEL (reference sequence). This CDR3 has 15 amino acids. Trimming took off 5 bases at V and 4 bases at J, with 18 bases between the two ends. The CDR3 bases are TGTGCCAGCAGCGCAGGGGAGCGGCAGGGTTACGAGCAGTACTTC. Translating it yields CASSAGERQGYEQYF.

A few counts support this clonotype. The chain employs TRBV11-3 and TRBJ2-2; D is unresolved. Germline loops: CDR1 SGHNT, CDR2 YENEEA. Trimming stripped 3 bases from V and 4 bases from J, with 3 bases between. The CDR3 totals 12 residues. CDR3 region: CASSFVTGELFF. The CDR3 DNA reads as TGTGCCAGCAGCTTCGTCACCGGGGAGCTGTTTTTT.

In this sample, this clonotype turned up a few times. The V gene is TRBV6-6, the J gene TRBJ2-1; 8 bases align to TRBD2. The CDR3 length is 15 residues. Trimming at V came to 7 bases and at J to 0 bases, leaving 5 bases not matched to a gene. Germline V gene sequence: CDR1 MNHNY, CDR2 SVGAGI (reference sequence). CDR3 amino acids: CASTPTSVSYNEQFF. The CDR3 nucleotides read TGTGCCAGCACCCCGACTAGCGTCTCCTACAATGAGCAGTTCTTC.

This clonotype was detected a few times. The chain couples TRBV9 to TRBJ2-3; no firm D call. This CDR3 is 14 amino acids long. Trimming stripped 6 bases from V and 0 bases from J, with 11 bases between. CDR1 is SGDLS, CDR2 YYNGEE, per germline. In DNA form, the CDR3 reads TGTGCCAGCAACCTGGCCGGGAGCACAGATACGCAGTATTTT. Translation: CASNLAGSTDTQYF.

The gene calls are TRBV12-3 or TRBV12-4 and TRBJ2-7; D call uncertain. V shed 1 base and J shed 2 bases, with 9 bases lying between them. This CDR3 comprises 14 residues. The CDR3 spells CASSLVQHTYEQYF. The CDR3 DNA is TGTGCCAGCAGTTTAGTTCAGCATACCTACGAGCAGTACTTC.

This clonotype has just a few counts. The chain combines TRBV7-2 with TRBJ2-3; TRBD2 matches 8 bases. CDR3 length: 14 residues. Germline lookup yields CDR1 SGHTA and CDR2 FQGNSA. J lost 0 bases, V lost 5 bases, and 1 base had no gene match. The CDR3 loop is CASSRTSSTDTQYF. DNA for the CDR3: TGTGCCAGCAGCAGGACTAGCAGCACAGATACGCAGTATTTT.

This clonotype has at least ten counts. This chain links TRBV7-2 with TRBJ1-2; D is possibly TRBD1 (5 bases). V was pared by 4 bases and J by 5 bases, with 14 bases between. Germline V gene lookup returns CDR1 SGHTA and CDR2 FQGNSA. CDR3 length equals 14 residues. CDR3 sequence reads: CASSSGRGTYGYTF. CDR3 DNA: TGTGCCAGCAGCTCCGGACGGGGGACTTATGGCTACACCTTC.

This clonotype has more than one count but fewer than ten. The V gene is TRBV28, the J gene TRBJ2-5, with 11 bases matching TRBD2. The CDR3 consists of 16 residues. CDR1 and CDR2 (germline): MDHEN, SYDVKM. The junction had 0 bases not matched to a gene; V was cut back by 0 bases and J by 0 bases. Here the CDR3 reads CASSLWTSGDQETQYF. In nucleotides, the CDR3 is TGTGCCAGCAGTTTATGGACTAGCGGGGACCAAGAGACCCAGTACTTC.

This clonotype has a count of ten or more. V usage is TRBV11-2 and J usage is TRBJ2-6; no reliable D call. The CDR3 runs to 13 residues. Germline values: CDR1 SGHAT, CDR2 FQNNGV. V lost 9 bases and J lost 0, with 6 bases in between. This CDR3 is CASGPSGANVLTF. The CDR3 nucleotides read TGTGCCAGTGGGCCCTCTGGGGCCAACGTCCTGACTTTC.

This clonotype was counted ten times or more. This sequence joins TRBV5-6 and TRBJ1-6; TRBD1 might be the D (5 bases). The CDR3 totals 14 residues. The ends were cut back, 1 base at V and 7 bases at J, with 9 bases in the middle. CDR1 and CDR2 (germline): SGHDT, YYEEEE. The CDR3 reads CASSLQGGNSPLHF. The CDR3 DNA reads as TGTGCCAGCAGCTTGCAGGGAGGCAATTCACCCCTCCACTTT.

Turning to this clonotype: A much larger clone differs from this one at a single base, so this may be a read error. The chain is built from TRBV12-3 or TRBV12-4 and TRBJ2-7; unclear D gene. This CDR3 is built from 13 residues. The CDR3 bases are TGTGCCAGCAGTTTAGCCGGGTCGAGAGAGCAGCACTTC. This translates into CASSLAGSREQHF.